This T cell receptor beta chain was sequenced for a study of long-term antiretroviral therapy in people with HIV. Background on the study: The earliest samples predate the 2015 immediate-ART recommendation by about a decade.

The study's findings and limits: Increased diversity was seen after ART, yet it remained lower than in transplant donor controls.

Germline loops: CDR1 MNHEY, CDR2 SVGAGI. The V gene end was trimmed by 5 bases and the J gene end by 3 bases; junction bases not matched to a gene: 6. The CDR3 runs to 15 residues. The immunoSEQ assay was v3.0, run at survey level. The table came from immunoSEQ multiplex PCR; TCRdb's copy has only in-frame clones and leaves some out. The sample shows around 20,000 clones, 91% of them seen only once. With regard to this clone: What it binds is unknown.

There were roughly 0.95-11 million cryopreserved PBMC in the samples before DNA extraction. The specimen was unsorted PBMCs, collected 3 years after starting antiretroviral therapy. V and J are TRBV6-5 and TRBJ1-2; 10 bases agree with TRBD1. This sequence was found in a man aged 45 to 65 with HIV. The chain's CDR3 is CASSRSGTGDYGYTF. CDR3 coding DNA: TGTGCCAGCAGTAGATCCGGGACAGGGGACTATGGCTACACCTTC.